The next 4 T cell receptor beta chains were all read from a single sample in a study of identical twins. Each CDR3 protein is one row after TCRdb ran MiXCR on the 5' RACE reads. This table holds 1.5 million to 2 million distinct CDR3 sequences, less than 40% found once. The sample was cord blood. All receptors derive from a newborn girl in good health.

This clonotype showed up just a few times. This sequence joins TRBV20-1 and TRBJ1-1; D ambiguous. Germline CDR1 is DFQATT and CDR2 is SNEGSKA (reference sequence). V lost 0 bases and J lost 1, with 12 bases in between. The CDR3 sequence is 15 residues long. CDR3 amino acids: CSARDNRASNTEAFF. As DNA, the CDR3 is TGCAGTGCTAGAGATAACAGAGCTTCGAACACTGAAGCTTTCTTT.

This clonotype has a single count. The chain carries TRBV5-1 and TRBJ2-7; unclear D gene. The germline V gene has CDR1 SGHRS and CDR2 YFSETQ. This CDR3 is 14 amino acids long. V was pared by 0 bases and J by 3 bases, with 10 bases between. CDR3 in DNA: TGCGCCAGCAGCTTGGGGCCGTCGAACTACGAGCAGTACTTC. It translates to CASSLGPSNYEQYF.

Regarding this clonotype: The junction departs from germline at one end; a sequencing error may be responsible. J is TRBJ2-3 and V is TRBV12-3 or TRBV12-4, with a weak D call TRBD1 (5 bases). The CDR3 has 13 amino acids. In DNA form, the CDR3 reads TGTGCCAGCAACAATCAGGGATCAGATATGCAGTATTTT. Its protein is CASNNQGSDMQYF.

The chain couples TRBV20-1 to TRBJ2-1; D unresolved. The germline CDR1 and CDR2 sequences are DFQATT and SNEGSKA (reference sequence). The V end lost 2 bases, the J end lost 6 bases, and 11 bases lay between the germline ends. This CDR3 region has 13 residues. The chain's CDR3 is CSARRTATNEQFF. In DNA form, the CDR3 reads TGCAGTGCTAGACGAACAGCTACCAATGAGCAGTTCTTC.